The clone carrying this T cell receptor (beta chain) came up once. V was clipped by 6 bases and J by 6 bases, with 14 bases between them. Germline V gene lookup returns CDR1 WSHSY and CDR2 SAAADI. There are 13 residues in the CDR3. This sample stems from a study of siplizumab effects on memory and regulatory T cells. Generated by immunoSEQ multiplex PCR, the TCRdb table keeps only in-frame clones and is missing some. The data contain some 65,000 clones, 88% of them singletons. The receptor was derived from a human donor in good health. The chain combines TRBV10-2 with TRBJ2-5; D uncertain. The sequenced material came from Tregs sorted from blood. Written as DNA, the CDR3 is TGCGCCAGCAGAACCCTGACCGTACAGACCCAGTACTTC. Encoded protein: CASRTLTVQTQYF.